The 14 T cell receptor beta chains below were found in one sample sequenced in a study of beta chain features in type 1 diabetes. No cognate antigen is known for these TCRs. Study-level results: Shorter TCRB CDR3s, moderately but significantly so, marked every one of the four CD4+ subsets in Type 1 diabetes patients.

The sequenced template was cDNA made from the entire isolated RNA. Sequencing used immunoSEQ multiplex PCR; TCRdb keeps in-frame clones, though not all of them. Seen here are 500,000 to 800,000 clones, about an eighth observed once, and the top ten hold 0.095% to 0.15%. The sequenced material came from naive CD4+ T cells from blood. The receptors shown here come from a man aged 25-45 years with type 1 diabetes.

This clone was detected a few times. This chain joins TRBV28 and TRBJ2-1; 9 bases align to TRBD1. Germline CDR1 is MDHEN and CDR2 is SYDVKM. Germline trimming cut 8 bases from V and 9 bases from J; bases unmatched to any gene: 17. The length of the CDR3 is 16 residues. CDR3 sequence: CASLPPEGQGLGEQFF. CDR3 DNA: TGTGCCAGCCTACCTCCCGAAGGACAGGGGCTCGGTGAGCAGTTCTTC.

This chain links TRBV7-2 with TRBJ2-7, with D perhaps assigned TRBD1 or TRBD2 (6 bases each). From germline, CDR1 is SGHTA and CDR2 FQGNSA. This CDR3 region has 14 residues. Trimming shortened V by 5 bases and J by 2 bases, and 13 bases separated the two germline ends. The CDR3 region is CASSRGAGAYEQYF. The CDR3 nucleotides are TGTGCCAGCAGCCGCGGGGCAGGGGCCTACGAGCAGTACTTC.

This clone was seen a handful of times. The V and J genes are TRBV7-2 and TRBJ2-7; a possible D gene is TRBD1 (6 bases). The germline CDR1 and CDR2 sequences are SGHTA and FQGNSA. The CDR3 loop spans 14 amino acids. Trimming left V 5 bases short and J 0 bases short, with 11 bases between. The CDR3 nucleotides read TGTGCCAGCAGCCCCGGACAGTTCTCCTACGAGCAGTACTTC. Residues: CASSPGQFSYEQYF. Based on the CDR3 plus reference TRBV7-2 and TRBJ2-7, the full variable domain is GAGVSQSPSNKVTEKGKDVELRCDPISGHTALYWYRQSLGQGLEFLIYFQGNSAPDKSGLPSDRFSAERTGGSVSTLTIQRTQQEDSAVYLCASSPGQFSYEQYFGPGTRLTVT.

This clone was picked up a small number of times. The chain carries TRBV7-9 and TRBJ2-7; 7 bases map to TRBD1. With V trimmed by 7 bases and J by 5 bases, 8 bases remained unmatched. This CDR3 comprises 13 residues. The germline V gene encodes CDR1 SEHNR and CDR2 FQNEAQ (reference sequence). CDR3 bases: TGTGCCAGCAAGGGACAGAGGACCCACGAGCAGTACTTC. It translates to CASKGQRTHEQYF.

This sequence joins TRBV5-1 and TRBJ1-4, with a tentative D call TRBD1 (5 bases). Germline V CDR1 and CDR2: SGHRS, YFSETQ. This CDR3 is 14 amino acids long. V was cut by 2 bases and J by 7 bases, with 12 bases left in between. The CDR3 loop is CASSFGRGSEKLFF. The DNA for the CDR3 is TGCGCCAGCAGCTTTGGTAGGGGAAGTGAAAAACTGTTTTTT.

This clone appeared a few times. This rearrangement joins TRBV27 to TRBJ1-1; D gene uncertain. V lost 1 base and J 2 bases, leaving 20 bases between the germline ends. This CDR3 comprises 18 residues. Germline V gene data show CDR1 as MNHEY and CDR2 as SMNVEV (reference sequence). The CDR3 loop is CASSLFPGIGRDNTEAFF. The CDR3 bases are TGTGCCAGCAGTTTATTCCCCGGGATTGGCCGGGATAACACTGAAGCTTTCTTT.

In its sample, this clone was seen a few times. This rearrangement joins TRBV9 to TRBJ2-3; 8 nucleotides line up with TRBD1. CDR1 and CDR2 (germline): SGDLS, YYNGEE. This CDR3 is 16 amino acids long. J lost 4 bases, V lost 4 bases, and 11 bases had no gene match. The CDR3 loop is CASSPRQGAFSDTQYF. DNA for the CDR3: TGTGCCAGCAGCCCGCGGCAGGGGGCGTTTTCAGATACGCAGTATTTT.

The chain carries TRBV27 and TRBJ2-2; TRBD1 agrees at 7 bases. With 7 bases clipped from V and 5 bases from J, the junction kept 10 bases outside the gene matches. There are 15 residues in the CDR3. Germline V lookup: CDR1 MNHEY, CDR2 SMNVEV (reference sequence). For the CDR3, the DNA is TGTGCCAGCACATGGACAGGACCTAGAACCGGGGAGCTGTTTTTT. Its translation: CASTWTGPRTGELFF.

This rearrangement joins TRBV13 to TRBJ1-5; unclear D gene. Trimming pared 3 bases from V and 2 bases from J, leaving 5 bases between. Germline CDR1 PRHDT, CDR2 FYEKMQ (reference sequence). This CDR3 comprises 13 residues. The CDR3 bases are TGTGCCAGCAGCTTTAACCGCAATCAGCCCCAGCATTTT. Its protein product is CASSFNRNQPQHF.

The rearrangement uses TRBV27 and TRBJ1-5, with D uncertain. The germline V gene encodes CDR1 MNHEY and CDR2 SMNVEV (reference sequence). V lost 5 bases and J 0 bases, leaving 11 bases between the germline ends. The CDR3 loop spans 15 amino acids. For the CDR3, the DNA is TGTGCCAGCAGTCCTTGGGCGGATAGCAATCAGCCCCAGCATTTT. It codes for CASSPWADSNQPQHF.

The chain has TRBV7-9 and TRBJ2-7; 9 bases match TRBD1. The CDR3 spans 17 residues. CDR1 is SEHNR, CDR2 FQNEAQ, per germline (reference sequence). V was pared by 2 bases and J by 4 bases, with 12 bases of the junction left unmatched. The CDR3 region is CASSLLPGQGMGYEQYF. As DNA, the CDR3 is TGTGCCAGCAGCTTACTTCCGGGACAGGGTATGGGGTACGAGCAGTACTTC.

J is TRBJ1-4 and V is TRBV7-9; D call uncertain. This CDR3 is built from 13 residues. V was shortened by 1 base and J by 5 bases, with 5 bases between the two germline ends. CDR1 SEHNR and CDR2 FQNEAQ come from the germline V gene (reference sequence). CDR3 in amino acids: CASSLELNEKLFF. The CDR3, as DNA: TGTGCCAGCAGCTTAGAGTTAAATGAAAAACTGTTTTTT.

This chain joins TRBV6-6 and TRBJ2-5; D gene ambiguous. Germline V gives CDR1 MNHNY, CDR2 SVGAGI (reference sequence). CDR3 length: 13 residues. V lost 5 bases to trimming and J lost 5 bases, with 12 bases between them. The CDR3 reads CASSTQLAETQYF. The CDR3 DNA sequence: TGTGCCAGCAGTACTCAACTTGCGGAGACCCAGTACTTC.

The chain recombines TRBV13 with TRBJ2-7; TRBD2 matches at 8 bases. CDR3 length equals 14 residues. The germline CDR1 and CDR2 sequences are PRHDT and FYEKMQ (reference sequence). After removal of 2 bases from V and 5 bases from J, the junction contained 5 bases not matched to a gene. This chain's CDR3 is CASSLRGGTNEQYF. The CDR3 DNA is TGTGCCAGCAGCTTACGCGGGGGGACCAACGAGCAGTACTTC. Full variable domain (rest looked up from reference TRBV13 and TRBJ2-7): AAGVIQSPRHLIKEKRETATLKCYPIPRHDTVYWYQQGPGQDPQFLISFYEKMQSDKGSIPDRFSAQQFSDYHSELNMSSLELGDSALYFCASSLRGGTNEQYFGPGTRLTVT.